This passage covers 26 T cell receptor beta chains from one sample sequenced in a study of CD8 T cells in Susac syndrome. A quantity of about 0.5 to 1 ug RNA underwent reverse transcription using random hexamers. TCRdb passed the immunoSEQ multiplex PCR reads through MiXCR, listing each CDR3 protein once. This sample has 400,000 to 550,000 distinct CDR3 sequences, with more than 80% found just once. Sequencing was performed on CD8+ T cells from PBMCs. These receptors came from a human donor with multiple sclerosis.

V is TRBV19 and J is TRBJ1-2; D gene ambiguous. The CDR3 has 17 residues. Trimming stripped 0 bases from V and 4 bases from J, with 18 bases between. CDR1 is LNHDA and CDR2 is SQIVND in the germline V gene (reference sequence). This CDR3 reads CASSIDRGYNPFYGYTF. CDR3 nucleotides: TGTGCCAGTAGTATAGATCGGGGTTATAACCCCTTCTATGGCTACACCTTC.

This clonotype was recorded once. The V gene is TRBV4-1, the J gene TRBJ2-1; no clear D gene. CDR1 is MGHRA and CDR2 is YSYEKL in the germline V gene. The ends were cut back, 4 bases at V and 5 bases at J, with 9 bases in the middle. This CDR3 has 13 amino acids. The CDR3 nucleotides are TGCGCCAGCAGCCGCGTCATTGACAATGAGCAGTTCTTC. Protein product: CASSRVIDNEQFF.

This chain uses TRBV21-1 with TRBJ2-7; whether TRBD1, the table's D call, matches the DNA was not checked. TRBV21-1 is a pseudogene locus. There are 18 residues in the CDR3. CDR3 DNA: TGTGCCAGCAGCGGCCGAACGACAGGGGACATTTTCTCCTACGAGCAGTACTTC. Residues: CASSGRTTGDIFSYEQYF.

This clonotype was counted between two and nine times. V is TRBV20-1 and J is TRBJ1-2; D possibly corresponds to TRBD1 (5 bases). The V gene lost 3 bases and the J gene lost 4 bases, with 9 bases spanning the gap. CDR3 length: 12 amino acids. CDR1 DFQATT and CDR2 SNEGSKA come from the germline V gene (reference sequence). CDR3 DNA: TGCAGTGCTAGTTTGGGGGGCTATGGCTACACCTTC. This translates into CSASLGGYGYTF.

The chain recombines TRBV4-1 with TRBJ2-2; a possible D gene is TRBD2 (5 bases). Germline-derived CDR1 and CDR2 are MGHRA and YSYEKL. Trimming cost V 0 bases and J 5 bases, with 19 bases left between them. The CDR3 spans 18 residues. The CDR3 DNA sequence: TGCGCCAGCAGCCAAGATGGATTCCAGCTAGCTACGACCGGGGAGCTGTTTTTT. It codes for CASSQDGFQLATTGELFF.

The chain has TRBV29-1 and TRBJ2-7, with 8 bases fitting TRBD1. The ends lost 4 bases at V and 1 base at J; junction bases unmatched: 9. The germline V gene encodes CDR1 SQVTM and CDR2 ANQGSEA. There are 15 residues in the CDR3. DNA of the CDR3: TGCAGCGTTGGGGTGAGGGACAGGAGATCCTACGAGCAGTACTTC. It specifies CSVGVRDRRSYEQYF.

The chain carries TRBV14 and TRBJ2-5; tentative D call: TRBD1 (6 bases). Germline CDR1 is SGHDN and CDR2 is FVKESK. The CDR3 is made up of 16 amino acids. Trimming shortened V by 0 bases and J by 5 bases, and 16 bases separated the two germline ends. CDR3 coding DNA: TGTGCCAGCAGCCAAGAACGGACAGAAGCCCTGGAGACCCAGTACTTC. Its protein is CASSQERTEALETQYF.

This sequence joins TRBV3-1 and TRBJ2-3, with 8 bases matching TRBD1. The V segment lost 3 bases and the J segment 6 bases; nucleotides outside the gene matches: 14. CDR1 is LGHDT and CDR2 is YNNKEL in the germline V gene (reference sequence). This CDR3 has 17 residues. CDR3 coding DNA: TGTGCCAGCAGCCACGGGGGAGACAGGGGACCCTGGGATACGCAGTATTTT. Its protein product is CASSHGGDRGPWDTQYF.

This clonotype was seen once. The rearrangement uses TRBV2 and TRBJ1-5, with 8 bases aligning to TRBD1. The CDR3 has 16 residues. The germline CDR1 and CDR2 sequences are SNHLY and FYNNEI. Germline trimming cut 1 base from V and 0 bases from J; bases unmatched to any gene: 2. The CDR3 region is CASSEGDRISNQPQHF. The CDR3 DNA reads TGTGCCAGCAGTGAAGGGGACAGGATTAGCAATCAGCCCCAGCATTTT.

This rearrangement joins TRBV20-1 to TRBJ1-1; 7 nucleotides align to TRBD1. The CDR3 covers 16 residues. Trimming cost V 3 bases and J 0 bases; bases outside gene matches: 10. CDR1 is DFQATT and CDR2 is SNEGSKA in the germline V gene (reference sequence). The CDR3 reads CSASYQGGFMNTEAFF. DNA of the CDR3: TGCAGTGCTAGTTATCAGGGGGGGTTCATGAACACTGAAGCTTTCTTT.

V gene TRBV14 combines with J gene TRBJ1-4, with TRBD1 identical over 7 bases. The CDR3 runs to 15 residues. Losses at the gene ends were 4 bases for V and 4 bases for J; bases not matched to a gene: 6. CDR1 is SGHDN and CDR2 is FVKESK in the germline V gene. The CDR3 sequence is CASSPNRDSNEKLFF. The CDR3 nucleotides are TGTGCCAGCAGCCCGAACCGGGACAGTAATGAAAAACTGTTTTTT.

The J gene is TRBJ2-7, the V gene TRBV28; 7 bases are a match to TRBD1. Germline V gene lookup returns CDR1 MDHEN and CDR2 SYDVKM. Trimming removed 4 bases from V and 5 bases from J; junction bases left unmatched: 11. The CDR3 is 15 residues long. CDR3 DNA sequence: TGTGCCAGCAGTTCGACATTACAGGGGAGTGACGAGCAGTACTTC. Its translation is CASSSTLQGSDEQYF.

The sample holds a few counts of this clonotype. V is TRBV7-9 and J is TRBJ2-5; D not resolved. The CDR3 loop spans 13 amino acids. V was shortened by 1 base and J by 1 base, with 4 bases between the two germline ends. Looked up from germline, CDR1 is SEHNR and CDR2 is FQNEAQ (reference sequence). DNA for the CDR3: TGTGCCAGCAGCTTAGGGCCCCAAGAGACCCAGTACTTC. Residues: CASSLGPQETQYF.

The chain links TRBV20-1 to TRBJ2-3; a possible D gene is TRBD2 (5 bases). Trimming pared 1 base from V and 2 bases from J, leaving 22 bases between. The CDR3 extends over 18 amino acids. From germline, CDR1 is DFQATT and CDR2 SNEGSKA (reference sequence). The CDR3 sequence: CSARGGGREVSNTDTQYF. The CDR3 nucleotides are TGCAGTGCTAGAGGGGGTGGCCGGGAAGTATCAAACACAGATACGCAGTATTTT.

The V gene is TRBV20-1, the J gene TRBJ2-7; D gene uncertain. Germline values: CDR1 DFQATT, CDR2 SNEGSKA (reference sequence). The CDR3 loop spans 13 amino acids. Trimming pared 1 base from V and 0 bases from J, leaving 7 bases between. The CDR3 sequence: CSARAVSSYEQYF. DNA for the CDR3: TGCAGTGCTAGAGCCGTTAGCTCCTACGAGCAGTACTTC.

The chain employs TRBV18 and TRBJ2-1; D ambiguous. Germline CDR1 KGHSH, CDR2 LQKENI. The ends were cut back, 2 bases at V and 7 bases at J, with 12 bases in the middle. The CDR3 covers 14 residues. The CDR3 is CASSPMAGENEQFF. The CDR3 DNA reads as TGTGCCAGCTCACCAATGGCTGGGGAAAATGAGCAGTTCTTC.

This chain uses TRBV3-1 with TRBJ1-1; 9 bases line up with TRBD1. With 6 bases clipped from V and 10 bases from J, the junction kept 12 bases outside the gene matches. CDR1 is LGHDT, CDR2 YNNKEL, per germline (reference sequence). CDR3 size: 14 residues. The CDR3 coding sequence is TGTGCCAGCAGTGGGGACAGGGTCAGAAGTCGAGCTTTCTTT. It encodes CASSGDRVRSRAFF.

The chain is built from TRBV20-1 and TRBJ2-7; 8 bases fit TRBD2. Trimming at V came to 5 bases and at J to 6 bases, leaving 12 bases not matched to a gene. The CDR3 has 14 amino acids. CDR1 is DFQATT and CDR2 is SNEGSKA in the germline V gene (reference sequence). The CDR3 is CSAVPGTRVFEQYF. The CDR3 DNA reads as TGCAGTGCTGTCCCCGGGACTAGGGTCTTCGAGCAGTACTTC.

V usage is TRBV4-2 and J usage is TRBJ2-3, with 9 bases identical to TRBD2. Per the germline V gene, CDR1 is LGHNA and CDR2 is YNFKEQ. This CDR3 is 16 amino acids long. V trimming: 1 base; J trimming: 4 bases; junction bases outside the gene matches: 6. CDR3: CASSQAAGGSADTQYF. In nucleotides, the CDR3 is TGTGCCAGCAGCCAAGCAGCGGGAGGTAGTGCAGATACGCAGTATTTT.

The chain uses TRBV5-4 and TRBJ2-1; D is possibly TRBD2 (5 bases). CDR1 and CDR2 (germline): SGHNT, YYREEE (reference sequence). V dropped 9 bases and J dropped 3 bases, with 10 bases sitting between them. The CDR3 has 12 amino acids. The CDR3 is CATKADYNEQFF. The CDR3 nucleotides are TGTGCCACCAAAGCGGACTACAATGAGCAGTTCTTC.

The V and J genes are TRBV25-1 and TRBJ1-5; D is perhaps TRBD1 (5 bases). Germline V gene data show CDR1 as MGHDK and CDR2 as SYGVNS. The CDR3 runs to 14 residues. V was pared by 4 bases and J by 6 bases, with 13 bases between. In nucleotides, the CDR3 is TGTGCCAGCAGTGCAGGGAATTCGGGTCAGCCCCAGCATTTT. It specifies CASSAGNSGQPQHF.

The chain joins TRBV27 to TRBJ1-5, with a possible D match to TRBD1 (5 bases). The germline gives CDR1 MNHEY, CDR2 SMNVEV (reference sequence). Trimming pared 3 bases from V and 6 bases from J, leaving 18 bases between. The CDR3 is made up of 16 amino acids. CDR3 sequence (DNA): TGTGCCAGCAGTTTCTTGGCCCAGGGTCTTAGTCAGCCCCAGCATTTT. As protein: CASSFLAQGLSQPQHF.

J is TRBJ1-1 and V is TRBV27; D remains unclear. From germline, CDR1 is MNHEY and CDR2 SMNVEV (reference sequence). Trimming cost V 5 bases and J 6 bases, with 19 bases left between them. The CDR3 contains 15 residues. In DNA form, the CDR3 reads TGTGCCAGCAGTAAGAGGAAAGGGTTGAGCGCTGAAGCTTTCTTT. Its protein product is CASSKRKGLSAEAFF.

In its sample, this clonotype was seen once. The chain carries TRBV12-3 or TRBV12-4 and TRBJ1-3; 7 bases align to TRBD1. J was trimmed by 2 bases and V by 7 bases; bases with no gene match: 8. The CDR3 extends over 15 amino acids. The chain's CDR3 is CASILATGTGNTIYF. For the CDR3, the DNA is TGTGCCAGCATCCTCGCGACAGGGACTGGAAACACCATATATTTT.

The CDR3 loop reads CASSYGSDTEAFF. The CDR3 DNA sequence: TGTGCCAGCAGTTACGGGTCAGACACTGAAGCTTTCTTT. V gene TRBV6-5 combines with J gene TRBJ1-1; D uncertain. Trimming took 2 bases from V and 3 from J, leaving 7 bases between them. This CDR3 region has 13 residues. The germline V gene has CDR1 MNHEY and CDR2 SVGAGI.

The chain carries TRBV3-1 and TRBJ2-5; D remains ambiguous. Germline lookup yields CDR1 LGHDT and CDR2 YNNKEL (reference sequence). Deletions cut 3 bases from V and 5 bases from J, with 19 bases between. There are 16 residues in the CDR3. CDR3 sequence: CASSHILGQMEETQYF. CDR3 sequence (DNA): TGTGCCAGCAGCCATATTCTTGGGCAGATGGAGGAGACCCAGTACTTC.